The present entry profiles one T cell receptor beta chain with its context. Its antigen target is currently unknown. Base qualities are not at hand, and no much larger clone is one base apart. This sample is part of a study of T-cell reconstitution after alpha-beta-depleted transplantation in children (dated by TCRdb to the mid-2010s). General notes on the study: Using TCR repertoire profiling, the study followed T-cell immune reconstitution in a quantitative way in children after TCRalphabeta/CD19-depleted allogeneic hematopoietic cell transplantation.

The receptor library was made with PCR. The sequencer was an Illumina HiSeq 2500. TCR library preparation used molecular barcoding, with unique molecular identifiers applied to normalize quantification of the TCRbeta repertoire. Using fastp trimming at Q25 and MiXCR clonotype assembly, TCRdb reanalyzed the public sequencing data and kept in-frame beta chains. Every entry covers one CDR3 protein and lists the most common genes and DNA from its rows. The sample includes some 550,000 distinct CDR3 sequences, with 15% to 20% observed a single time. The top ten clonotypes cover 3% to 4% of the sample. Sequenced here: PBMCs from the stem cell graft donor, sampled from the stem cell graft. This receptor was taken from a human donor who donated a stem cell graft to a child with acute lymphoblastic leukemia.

At the DNA level, the sequence is TGTGCCAGCTCCGATAGGGAGTTTCTGCGAGTTGGGGAGCTGTTTTTT. It codes for CASSDREFLRVGELFF. This chain joins TRBV18 to TRBJ2-2, and the D gene may be TRBD2, 5 bases matching. Spanning cysteine to phenylalanine, the CDR3 consists of 16 amino acids. Only the CDR3 part of the read is kept: 48 bases, read in frame from the first base. CDR1 and CDR2 (KGHSH, LQKENI) derive from the germline V gene. The V and J ends are trimmed by 6 bases and 8 bases, leaving 22 bases between them.